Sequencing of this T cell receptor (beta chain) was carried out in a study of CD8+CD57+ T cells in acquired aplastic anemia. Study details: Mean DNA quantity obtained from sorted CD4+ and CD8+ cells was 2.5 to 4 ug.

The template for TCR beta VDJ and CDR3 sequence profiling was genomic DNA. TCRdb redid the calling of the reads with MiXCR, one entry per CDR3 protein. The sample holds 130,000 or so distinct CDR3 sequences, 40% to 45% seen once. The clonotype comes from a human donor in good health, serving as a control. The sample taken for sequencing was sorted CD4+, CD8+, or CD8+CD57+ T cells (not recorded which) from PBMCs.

The CDR3 bases are TGTGCCAGTACCGACTACAGTCAGCCCCAGCATTTT. The encoded protein is CASTDYSQPQHF. This chain joins TRBV19 and TRBJ1-5; no clear D. Trimming left V 7 bases short and J 6 bases short, with 10 bases between. The CDR3 totals 12 residues. The germline V gene has CDR1 LNHDA and CDR2 SQIVND (reference sequence).